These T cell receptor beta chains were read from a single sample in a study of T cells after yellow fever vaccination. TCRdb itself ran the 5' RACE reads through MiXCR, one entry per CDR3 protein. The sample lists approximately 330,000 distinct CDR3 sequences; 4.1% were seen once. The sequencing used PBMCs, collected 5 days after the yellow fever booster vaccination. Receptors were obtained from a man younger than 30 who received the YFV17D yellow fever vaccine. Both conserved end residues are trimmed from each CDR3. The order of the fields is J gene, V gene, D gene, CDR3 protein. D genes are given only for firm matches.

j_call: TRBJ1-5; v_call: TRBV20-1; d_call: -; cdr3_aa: SARRGGGNQPQH
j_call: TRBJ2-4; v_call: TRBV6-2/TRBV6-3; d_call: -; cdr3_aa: ASSYVAVRDIQY
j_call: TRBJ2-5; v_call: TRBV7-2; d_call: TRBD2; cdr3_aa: ASSLSGGPQETQY
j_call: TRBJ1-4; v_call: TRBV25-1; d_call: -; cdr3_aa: ASSSAIATNEKLF
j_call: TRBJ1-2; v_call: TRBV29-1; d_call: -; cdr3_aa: SVVKGITGSRGYT
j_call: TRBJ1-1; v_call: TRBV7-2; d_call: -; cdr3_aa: ASSLRGDTEAF
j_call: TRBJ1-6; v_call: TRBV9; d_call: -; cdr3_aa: ASSVEGINSPLH
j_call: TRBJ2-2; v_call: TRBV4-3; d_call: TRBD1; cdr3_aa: ASSHVGQGLAGELF
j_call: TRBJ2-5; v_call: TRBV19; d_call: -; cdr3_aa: ASSIATLQETQY
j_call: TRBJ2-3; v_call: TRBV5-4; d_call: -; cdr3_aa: ASTVQGGPTDTQY
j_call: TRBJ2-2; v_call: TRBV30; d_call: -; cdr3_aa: AWSSGGPTGELF
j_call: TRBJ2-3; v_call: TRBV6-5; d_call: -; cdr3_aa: ASSYRGARTDTQY
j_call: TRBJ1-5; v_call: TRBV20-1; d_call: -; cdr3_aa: SASPLDSYQPQH
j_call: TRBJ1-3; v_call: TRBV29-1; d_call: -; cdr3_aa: SVGASMGMGNTIY
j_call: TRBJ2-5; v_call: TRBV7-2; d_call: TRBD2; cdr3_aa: ASSLRGGLGETQY
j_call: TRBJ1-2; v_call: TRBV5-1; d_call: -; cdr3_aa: ASSLLSINDMAVPYGYT
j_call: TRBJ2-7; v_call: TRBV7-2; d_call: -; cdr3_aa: ASSLVLDSQYEQY
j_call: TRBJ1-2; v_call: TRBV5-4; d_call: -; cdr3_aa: ASRYPADAYT
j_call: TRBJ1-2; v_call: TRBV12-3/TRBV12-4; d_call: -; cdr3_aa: ASSVGYGYT
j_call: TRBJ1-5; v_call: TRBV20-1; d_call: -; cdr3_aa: SAGRHSNQPQH
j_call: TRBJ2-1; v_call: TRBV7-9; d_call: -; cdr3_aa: ASSLRSARTNEQF
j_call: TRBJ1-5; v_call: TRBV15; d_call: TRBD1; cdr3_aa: ATSRVSGRGEDQPQH
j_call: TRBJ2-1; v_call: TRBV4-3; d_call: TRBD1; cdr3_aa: ASSQDGQGAGYNEQF
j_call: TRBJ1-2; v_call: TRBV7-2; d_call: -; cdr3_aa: ASSSGMFYGYT
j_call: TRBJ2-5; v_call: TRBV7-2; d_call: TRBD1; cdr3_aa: ASTGKTGNRETQY
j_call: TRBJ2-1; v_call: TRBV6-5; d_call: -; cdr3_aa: ASGYNEQF
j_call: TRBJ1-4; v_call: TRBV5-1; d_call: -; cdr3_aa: ASSSSGPLGEKLF